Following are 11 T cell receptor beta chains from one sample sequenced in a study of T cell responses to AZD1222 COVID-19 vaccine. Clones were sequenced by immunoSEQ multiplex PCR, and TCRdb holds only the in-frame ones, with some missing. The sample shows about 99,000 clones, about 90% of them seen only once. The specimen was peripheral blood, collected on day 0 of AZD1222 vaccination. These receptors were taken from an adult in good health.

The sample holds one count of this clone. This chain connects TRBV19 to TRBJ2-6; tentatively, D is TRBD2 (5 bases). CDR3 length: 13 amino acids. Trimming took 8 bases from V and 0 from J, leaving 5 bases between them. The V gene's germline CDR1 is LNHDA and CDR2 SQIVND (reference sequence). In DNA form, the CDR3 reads TGTGCCAGTGCGGGCTCTGGGGCCAACGTCCTGACTTTC. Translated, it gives CASAGSGANVLTF.

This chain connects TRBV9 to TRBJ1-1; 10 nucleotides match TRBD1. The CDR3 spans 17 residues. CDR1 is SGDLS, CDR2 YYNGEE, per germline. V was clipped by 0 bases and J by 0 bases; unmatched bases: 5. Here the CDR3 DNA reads TGTGCCAGCAGCGTAGAGACCGGGACAGGGGTGAACACTGAAGCTTTCTTT. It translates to CASSVETGTGVNTEAFF.

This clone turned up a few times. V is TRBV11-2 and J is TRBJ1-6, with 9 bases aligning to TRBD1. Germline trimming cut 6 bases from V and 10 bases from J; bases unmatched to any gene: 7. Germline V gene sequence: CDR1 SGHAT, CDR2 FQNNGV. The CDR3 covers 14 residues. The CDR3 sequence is CASRIRTGESPLHF. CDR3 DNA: TGTGCCAGCAGGATTCGGACAGGGGAGTCACCCCTCCACTTT.

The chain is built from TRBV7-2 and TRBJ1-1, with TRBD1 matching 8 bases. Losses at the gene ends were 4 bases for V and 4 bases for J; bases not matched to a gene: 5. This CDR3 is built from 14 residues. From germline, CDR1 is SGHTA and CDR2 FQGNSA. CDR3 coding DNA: TGTGCCAGCAGCTGGCCGACAGGGGCCACTGAAGCTTTCTTT. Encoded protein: CASSWPTGATEAFF. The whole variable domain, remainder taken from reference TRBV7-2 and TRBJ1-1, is GAGVSQSPSNKVTEKGKDVELRCDPISGHTALYWYRQSLGQGLEFLIYFQGNSAPDKSGLPSDRFSAERTGGSVSTLTIQRTQQEDSAVYLCASSWPTGATEAFFGQGTRLTVV.

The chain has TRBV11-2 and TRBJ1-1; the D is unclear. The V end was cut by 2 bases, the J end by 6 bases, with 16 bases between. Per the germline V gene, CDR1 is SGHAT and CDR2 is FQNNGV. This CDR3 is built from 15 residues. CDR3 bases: TGTGCCAGCAGCTTAAATTTCGGCGTGAGCGCTGAAGCTTTCTTT. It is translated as CASSLNFGVSAEAFF. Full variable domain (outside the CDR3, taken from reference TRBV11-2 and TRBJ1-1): EAGVAQSPRYKIIEKRQSVAFWCNPISGHATLYWYQQILGQGPKLLIQFQNNGVVDDSQLPKDRFSAERLKGVDSTLKIQPAKLEDSAVYLCASSLNFGVSAEAFFGQGTRLTVV.

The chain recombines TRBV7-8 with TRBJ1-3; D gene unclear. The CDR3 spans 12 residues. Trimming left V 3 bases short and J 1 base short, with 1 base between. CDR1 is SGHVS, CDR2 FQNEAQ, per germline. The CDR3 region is CASSFSGNTIYF. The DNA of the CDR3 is TGTGCCAGCAGCTTTTCTGGAAACACCATATATTTT.

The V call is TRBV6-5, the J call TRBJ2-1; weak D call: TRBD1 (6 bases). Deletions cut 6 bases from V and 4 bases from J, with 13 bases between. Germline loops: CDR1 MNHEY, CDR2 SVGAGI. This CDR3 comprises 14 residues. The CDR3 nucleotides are TGTGCCAGCAGATCCGGGACACCTTACAATGAGCAGTTCTTC. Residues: CASRSGTPYNEQFF.

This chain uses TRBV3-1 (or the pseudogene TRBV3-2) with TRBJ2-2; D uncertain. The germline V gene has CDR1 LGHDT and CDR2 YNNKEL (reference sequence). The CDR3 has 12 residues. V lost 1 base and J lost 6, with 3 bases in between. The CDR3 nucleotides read TGTGCCAGCAGCCAAGCCTCCGGGGAGCTGTTTTTT. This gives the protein CASSQASGELFF.

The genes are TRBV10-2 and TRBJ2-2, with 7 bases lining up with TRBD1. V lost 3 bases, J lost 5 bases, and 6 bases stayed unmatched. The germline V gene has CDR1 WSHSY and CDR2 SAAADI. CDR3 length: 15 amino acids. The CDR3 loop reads CASSDRDRRTGELFF. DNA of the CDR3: TGCGCCAGCAGTGACCGGGACAGAAGGACCGGGGAGCTGTTTTTT.

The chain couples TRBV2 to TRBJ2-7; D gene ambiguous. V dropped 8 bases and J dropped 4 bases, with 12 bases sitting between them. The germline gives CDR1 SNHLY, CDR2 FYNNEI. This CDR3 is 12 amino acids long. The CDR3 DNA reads TGTGCCAGCGGATCCCAAGGATACGAGCAGTACGTC. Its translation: CASGSQGYEQYV.

The CDR3 nucleotides read TGTGCCACCAGCAGGGACAGGGTTGGTAATTCACCCCTCCACTTT. Translated: CATSRDRVGNSPLHF. V usage is TRBV15 and J usage is TRBJ1-6; 8 nucleotides agree with TRBD1. V shed 3 bases and J 6 bases; nucleotides not matched to a gene: 4. Germline assignment: CDR1 LNHNV and CDR2 YYDKDF (reference sequence). This CDR3 comprises 15 residues.